What follows is one T cell receptor beta chain and its context. Its antigen has not been determined. Base qualities are missing; no much larger clone stands one base away. Next-generation sequencing of T-cell receptor sequences was used to monitor peripheral T-cell lymphoma patients receiving frontline treatment on a trial. Libraries were made using the immunoSEQ multiplex PCR assay. TCRdb retrieved this table from immuneACCESS and kept in-frame rearrangements only. Not all clones are present; in checked studies, unresolved V genes account for under half, and no reason is known for the remainder. Present in this sample are about 1,300 clones, around 63% of which were seen just once. The top ten constitute around 15% of the sample. Per the germline V gene, SGHRS is the CDR1 and YFSETQ is the CDR2. V is clipped by 4 bases and J by 8 bases, and the sequence between their germline boundaries is 15 bases long. The CDR3 holds 14 amino acids from the cysteine to the phenylalanine. The sequence is cut down to CDR3 DNA, 42 bases in frame from base 1.

The data were taken from a study of circulating tumor DNA in untreated peripheral T-cell lymphoma (dated by TCRdb to about 2021). With regard to the full study: Serum samples were collected at baseline and serially during treatment so that circulating tumor DNA carrying tumor TCR clonotypes could be tracked. Findings and caveats that apply to the study as a whole: A couple of patients with persistently detectable ctDNA after therapy stayed in remission over approximately 10 years of follow-up, so ctDNA persistence did not always predict relapse. Among 20 to 30 serially sampled patients, 35% to 45% cleared ctDNA after two cycles, and detectable ctDNA after therapy showed a trend toward worse survival. Tumor-specific clonotypes turned up in approximately 72% of patients, identified from about 84% of baseline tissues and from about 70% of baseline serum samples.

The TCR was taken from a human donor with peripheral T-cell lymphoma. This receptor chain uses TRBV5-1 and TRBJ1-4; no confident D gene assignment can be made. Input material: cell-free DNA from blood serum. CDR3 loop: CASSLTSPGEKLFF. The base sequence is TGCGCCAGCAGCCTGACATCCCCGGGCGAAAAACTGTTTTTT.